One sample yielded the 11 T cell receptor beta chains listed below, sequenced in a study of PD-L1 blockade in urothelial cancer. Method: immunoSEQ multiplex PCR; TCRdb's copy keeps in-frame clones and lacks some. The top ten clones hold roughly 30% of a sample with approximately 24,000 clones, about 88% of them seen once. The sample here was PBMCs, taken around atezolizumab (anti-PD-L1) treatment. These receptors all come from a man between 60 and 75 years old with urothelial cancer.

V is TRBV5-1 and J is TRBJ1-5; TRBD1 matches at 12 bases. Germline V gene lookup returns CDR1 SGHRS and CDR2 YFSETQ. After removal of 4 bases from V and 5 bases from J, the junction contained 7 bases not matched to a gene. The CDR3 totals 16 residues. CDR3 nucleotide sequence: TGCGCCAGCAGCAAAGGGACAGGGGGCGCGGATCAGCCCCAGCATTTT. This translates into CASSKGTGGADQPQHF.

V usage is TRBV2 and J usage is TRBJ1-5; perhaps TRBD1 as D (5 bases). The CDR3 has 13 amino acids. V was pared by 7 bases and J by 4 bases, with 11 bases between. CDR1 is SNHLY, CDR2 FYNNEI, per germline. The DNA for the CDR3 is TGTGCCAGCACCCTAAGGGGTAATCAGCCCCAGCATTTT. Its protein is CASTLRGNQPQHF.

This chain links TRBV2 with TRBJ1-4; TRBD1 matches 7 bases. J lost 5 bases, V lost 4 bases, and 1 base had no gene match. Germline assignment: CDR1 SNHLY and CDR2 FYNNEI. The CDR3 length is 13 residues. CDR3 loop: CASSVQGNEKLFF. CDR3 in DNA: TGTGCCAGCAGTGTACAGGGGAATGAAAAACTGTTTTTT.

The CDR3: CASSTTGFEQFF. CDR3 coding DNA: TGTGCCAGTAGTACCACAGGGTTTGAGCAGTTCTTC. The J gene is TRBJ2-1, the V gene TRBV19, with D tentatively TRBD1 (6 bases). The CDR3 contains 12 residues. The germline gives CDR1 LNHDA, CDR2 SQIVND (reference sequence). V was clipped by 4 bases and J by 9 bases, with 10 bases between them.

This clone was seen more than once but under ten times. The chain is built from TRBV19 and TRBJ1-6; 7 positions agree with TRBD1. Trimming removed 6 bases from V and 7 bases from J; junction bases left unmatched: 6. This CDR3 contains 14 residues. Germline V gene data show CDR1 as LNHDA and CDR2 as SQIVND (reference sequence). The CDR3 protein is CASRAGTANSPLHF. The CDR3 bases are TGTGCCAGTAGAGCCGGGACAGCAAATTCACCCCTCCACTTT.

The chain couples TRBV30 to TRBJ1-2, with 9 bases aligning to TRBD1. The CDR3 is 13 amino acids. Germline-derived CDR1 and CDR2 are GTSNPN and SVGIG (reference sequence). Trimming removed 8 bases from V and 3 bases from J; junction bases left unmatched: 7. CDR3 sequence (DNA): TGTGCCACGGACAGGGGTTCCCACTATGGCTACACCTTC. Its protein product is CATDRGSHYGYTF.

This clone was counted once. The chain has TRBV7-2 and TRBJ2-3, with D possibly TRBD2 on 5 matching bases. This CDR3 region has 13 residues. The V gene lost 5 bases and the J gene lost 3 bases, with 9 bases spanning the gap. Germline V CDR1 and CDR2: SGHTA, FQGNSA. In DNA form, the CDR3 reads TGTGCCAGCAGCCCCCGGAGGACAGATACGCAGTATTTT. Translated: CASSPRRTDTQYF.

This chain links TRBV19 with TRBJ1-1; 9 bases align to TRBD1. The CDR3 loop spans 15 amino acids. Losses at the gene ends were 5 bases for V and 7 bases for J; bases not matched to a gene: 11. The germline CDR1 and CDR2 sequences are LNHDA and SQIVND (reference sequence). For the CDR3, the DNA is TGTGCCAGTAGTCGACTCGGACAGGGGCGGCATGAAGCTTTCTTT. It is translated as CASSRLGQGRHEAFF.

The table lists this clone with a count of one. The chain uses TRBV27 and TRBJ2-2; a possible D gene is TRBD2 (5 bases). CDR1 is MNHEY, CDR2 SMNVEV, per germline (reference sequence). This CDR3 has 15 amino acids. The V and J ends lost 2 bases and 4 bases respectively, with 11 bases between them. This CDR3 is CASSLVGVRTGELFF. In DNA, the CDR3 is TGTGCCAGCAGTTTAGTGGGAGTACGCACCGGGGAGCTGTTTTTT.

V gene TRBV25-1 combines with J gene TRBJ1-2; 7 nucleotides align to TRBD1. The CDR3 consists of 13 residues. V dropped 6 bases and J dropped 4; count of bases not matched to a gene: 5. Germline CDR1 and CDR2: MGHDK and SYGVNS. The CDR3 region is CASRKDRLYGYTF. The DNA of the CDR3 is TGTGCCAGCAGAAAGGACAGGCTCTATGGCTACACCTTC.

This clone was observed a few times. The rearrangement joins TRBV19 to TRBJ1-2; D not certain. The germline V gene has CDR1 LNHDA and CDR2 SQIVND (reference sequence). This CDR3 region has 12 residues. Trimming left V 6 bases short and J 7 bases short, with 12 bases between. The CDR3 here is CASRSSYSGYTF. The CDR3 DNA reads TGTGCCAGTAGGTCGTCATACAGTGGCTACACCTTC. The full variable domain, its missing parts supplied by reference TRBV19 and TRBJ1-2, is DGGITQSPKYLFRKEGQNVTLSCEQNLNHDAMYWYRQDPGQGLRLIYYSQIVNDFQKGDIAEGYSVSREKKESFPLTVTSAQKNPTAFYLCASRSSYSGYTFGSGTRLTVV.